A few counts support the clone carrying this T cell receptor beta chain. This CDR3 comprises 14 residues. V lost 6 bases and J 7 bases, leaving 16 bases between the germline ends. In germline, CDR1 is MNHEY, CDR2 SMNVEV (reference sequence). This sample was taken from a study of early T cells in non-severe SARS-CoV-2 infection. Across the study: Unpaired chains resulted from sequencing bulk RNA of unsorted whole blood.

Attached unique molecular identifiers marked individual cDNA molecules. TCRdb processed the 5' RACE reads anew with MiXCR; each CDR3 protein has one entry. The table shows about 53,000 distinct CDR3 sequences, with 9.5% to 15% occurring only once. V and J are TRBV27 and TRBJ2-1, with D hard to call. The sequencing used whole blood, collected at baseline. The sequence was obtained from an adult who was a healthcare worker with PCR-confirmed SARS-CoV-2 infection or an uninfected control (not recorded which). The CDR3: CASRLVVGANEQFF. The CDR3 DNA follows: TGTGCCAGCAGGCTGGTCGTAGGTGCGAATGAGCAGTTCTTC.